This T cell receptor beta chain was obtained from a study of blood T cell repertoires in COVID-19. In the study overall: Sites in the United States, Italy and Spain provided acute and convalescent COVID-19 samples. Sources were T cells, B-cell-depleted T cells, or PBMCs; the material itself was cDNA or gDNA.

Generated by immunoSEQ multiplex PCR, the TCRdb table keeps only in-frame clones and is missing some. The data hold over 200,000 clones, with roughly 90% observed a single time. V lost 5 bases, J lost 6 bases, and 15 bases lay in between. CDR3 length: 14 residues. Germline V lookup: CDR1 SGHVS, CDR2 FNYEAQ. The material sequenced was peripheral blood. The chain has TRBV7-6 and TRBJ2-3, with unresolved D. The origin of this receptor is a woman aged 60-75 years with acute or convalescent COVID-19. This CDR3 reads CASSPLGLGDTQYF. CDR3 nucleotides: TGTGCCAGCAGCCCATTAGGCCTCGGGGATACGCAGTATTTT.